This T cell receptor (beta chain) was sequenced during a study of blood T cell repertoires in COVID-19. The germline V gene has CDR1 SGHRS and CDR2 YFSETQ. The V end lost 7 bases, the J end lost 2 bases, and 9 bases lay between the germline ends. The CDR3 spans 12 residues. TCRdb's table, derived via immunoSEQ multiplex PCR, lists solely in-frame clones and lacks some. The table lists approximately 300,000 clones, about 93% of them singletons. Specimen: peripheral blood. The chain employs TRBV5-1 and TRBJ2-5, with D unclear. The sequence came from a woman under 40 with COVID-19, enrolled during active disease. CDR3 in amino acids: CASGYRQETQYF. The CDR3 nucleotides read TGCGCCAGCGGGTACAGACAAGAGACCCAGTACTTC.